Shown below are 21 T cell receptor beta chains from a single sample sequenced in a study of neurological immune-mediated disorders. TCRdb reprocessed the 5' RACE reads with MiXCR, giving one entry per CDR3 protein. The sample has under 85,000 distinct CDR3 sequences, about 9.4% seen once. The sample taken for sequencing was PBMCs. These receptors all stem from a man aged 35 to 55 in good health.

This clonotype was detected many times. The CDR3 DNA follows: TGTGCCAGCATGGGACTTTTTCAAGCTTTCTTT. As protein: CASMGLFQAFF. This chain uses TRBV27 with TRBJ1-1, with D tentatively TRBD1 (5 bases). Germline V CDR1 and CDR2: MNHEY, SMNVEV (reference sequence). The CDR3 length is 11 residues. V lost 7 bases and J 9 bases, leaving 12 bases between the germline ends.

The chain employs TRBV20-1 and TRBJ2-1, with 7 bases aligning to TRBD2. The J segment lost 6 bases and the V segment lost 4 bases, leaving 9 bases of the junction unmatched. Per the germline V gene, CDR1 is DFQATT and CDR2 is SNEGSKA (reference sequence). The CDR3 has 14 amino acids. The CDR3: CSATKAGLSNEQFF. The CDR3 bases are TGCAGTGCTACTAAAGCGGGACTTTCCAATGAGCAGTTCTTC.

This clonotype occurred many times. V is TRBV5-1 and J is TRBJ1-5, with a weak D call TRBD1 (5 bases). Germline CDR1 SGHRS, CDR2 YFSETQ. This CDR3 contains 16 residues. The V and J ends lost 0 bases and 2 bases respectively, with 12 bases between them. Here the CDR3 reads CASSLVGEVGNQPQHF. The CDR3 DNA follows: TGCGCCAGCAGCTTGGTAGGGGAGGTCGGCAATCAGCCCCAGCATTTT.

The table lists this clonotype with many counts. The chain is built from TRBV5-1 and TRBJ1-1, with 7 bases identical to TRBD1. CDR1 is SGHRS, CDR2 YFSETQ, per germline. J was trimmed by 4 bases and V by 3 bases; bases with no gene match: 6. The CDR3 consists of 14 residues. The CDR3 here is CASSYGGQTTEAFF. Written as DNA, the CDR3 is TGCGCCAGCAGCTACGGGGGACAGACCACTGAAGCTTTCTTT.

Details on this clonotype: An end of the junction does not agree with germline; a read error may underlie this. V is TRBV7-2 and J is TRBJ2-1, with TRBD2 matching 10 bases. The CDR3 spans 17 residues. The V gene's germline CDR1 is SGHTA and CDR2 FQGNSA. The CDR3 region has the DNA TGTGCCATCAGCTTAGTGGTGGCTAGCGGGAGATCCAATGAGCAGTTCTTC. Its translation: CAISLVVASGRSNEQFF.

The chain combines TRBV12-3 or TRBV12-4 with TRBJ2-7; D might be TRBD1 (5 bases). This CDR3 spans 14 amino acids. V dropped 6 bases and J dropped 0 bases, with 12 bases sitting between them. The CDR3 region is CASRSSTDSYEQYF. CDR3 nucleotides: TGTGCCAGCAGAAGTTCGACAGACTCCTACGAGCAGTACTTC.

The chain carries TRBV20-1 and TRBJ2-5; 8 positions match TRBD2. V was clipped by 0 bases and J by 5 bases; unmatched bases: 11. Germline assignment: CDR1 DFQATT and CDR2 SNEGSKA (reference sequence). This CDR3 has 16 residues. CDR3 nucleotides: TGCAGTGCTAGAGATGAGTTGGCGGGAGGCTACGAGACCCAGTACTTC. Amino acids: CSARDELAGGYETQYF.

The chain is built from TRBV7-9 and TRBJ2-1; no definite D call. V was shortened by 0 bases and J by 4 bases, with 13 bases between the two germline ends. The CDR3 loop spans 16 amino acids. Germline CDR1 and CDR2: SEHNR and FQNEAQ (reference sequence). Written as DNA, the CDR3 is TGTGCCAGCAGCTTAGCTGGTCCGTTTGGGTACAATGAGCAGTTCTTC. Protein: CASSLAGPFGYNEQFF.

This clonotype has just a few counts. This chain joins TRBV27 and TRBJ2-5, with a weak D call TRBD2 (5 bases). V was clipped by 0 bases and J by 5 bases, with 16 bases between them. Germline assignment: CDR1 MNHEY and CDR2 SMNVEV (reference sequence). There are 16 residues in the CDR3. In nucleotides, the CDR3 is TGTGCCAGCAGTTTATCGAGGGTTGGAGTTGGGGAGACCCAGTACTTC. Its protein is CASSLSRVGVGETQYF.

This clonotype has a count of ten or more. This chain links TRBV9 with TRBJ2-1, with 7 bases identical to TRBD2. The CDR3 is made up of 16 amino acids. The trim removed 0 bases at V and 8 bases at J, leaving 11 bases unmatched. CDR1 is SGDLS, CDR2 YYNGEE, per germline. CDR3 nucleotides: TGTGCCAGCAGCGTAGCTACTTACGGGAGGTTAGATGAGCAGTTCTTC. This sequence encodes CASSVATYGRLDEQFF. Drawing the rest from reference TRBV9 and TRBJ2-1, the complete variable domain is DSGVTQTPKHLITATGQRVTLRCSPRSGDLSVYWYQQSLDQGLQFLIQYYNGEERAKGNILERFSAQQFPDLHSELNLSSLELGDSALYFCASSVATYGRLDEQFFGPGTRLTVL.

This clonotype was picked up many times. The CDR3 region is CASSLNTYEQYF. In DNA form, the CDR3 reads TGTGCCAGCAGCCTAAATACCTACGAGCAGTACTTC. The chain combines TRBV5-6 with TRBJ2-7; D not certain. The CDR3 is 12 amino acids. Germline assignment: CDR1 SGHDT and CDR2 YYEEEE. V was clipped by 4 bases and J by 2 bases, with 7 bases between them. Full variable domain (missing parts from reference TRBV5-6 and TRBJ2-7): DAGVTQSPTHLIKTRGQQVTLRCSPKSGHDTVSWYQQALGQGPQFIFQYYEEEERQRGNFPDRFSGHQFPNYSSELNVNALLLGDSALYLCASSLNTYEQYFGPGTRLTVT.

For this clonotype: A much larger clonotype is one base distant, so this may be a read error. The chain recombines TRBV20-1 with TRBJ1-1; D is unclear. This CDR3 comprises 13 residues. Trimming shortened V by 6 bases and J by 3 bases, and 14 bases separated the two germline ends. The germline V gene has CDR1 DFQATT and CDR2 SNEGSKA (reference sequence). The CDR3 loop is CSANPTRDTEAFF. DNA for the CDR3: TGCAGTGCGAACCCCACTCGGGACACTGAAGCTTTCTTT.

This clonotype showed up many times. V usage is TRBV7-2 and J usage is TRBJ2-3, with no clear D. V dropped 0 bases and J dropped 2 bases, with 12 bases sitting between them. The germline CDR1 and CDR2 sequences are SGHTA and FQGNSA. This CDR3 has 16 amino acids. The CDR3 DNA is TGTGCCAGCAGCTTAGCGAATGCTGGGGTCACAGATACGCAGTATTTT. Translation: CASSLANAGVTDTQYF.

This clonotype was picked up many times. This chain uses TRBV9 with TRBJ1-3, with D possibly TRBD1 on 5 matching bases. The V end was cut by 4 bases, the J end by 0 bases, with 14 bases between. The CDR3 extends over 16 amino acids. Germline assignment: CDR1 SGDLS and CDR2 YYNGEE. CDR3 nucleotide sequence: TGTGCCAGCAGCCTCATAGACAGCCTCTCTGGAAACACCATATATTTT. Its protein is CASSLIDSLSGNTIYF.

This clonotype came up many times. The chain employs TRBV12-3 or TRBV12-4 and TRBJ2-2; D unclear. V gave up 5 bases and J gave up 6 bases, with 13 bases separating them. The CDR3 extends over 14 amino acids. For the CDR3, the DNA is TGTGCCAGCAGTCCCCGGGCCACCCCCGGGGAGCTGTTTTTT. Amino acids: CASSPRATPGELFF.

This clonotype showed up many times. The chain uses TRBV29-1 and TRBJ1-4; 10 nucleotides align to TRBD1. The V gene's germline CDR1 is SQVTM and CDR2 ANQGSEA. V lost 6 bases, J lost 7 bases, and 5 bases stayed unmatched. The CDR3 length is 13 residues. The CDR3 bases are TGCAGCGTCCTGGGACAGGGGATTGAAAAACTGTTTTTT. Translation gives CSVLGQGIEKLFF.

This clonotype was counted at least ten times. The chain combines TRBV29-1 with TRBJ2-7; D unclear. The CDR3 has 13 residues. V lost 5 bases and J lost 2, with 13 bases in between. In germline, CDR1 is SQVTM, CDR2 ANQGSEA. CDR3 amino acids: CSVRAGKAYEQYF. The CDR3 coding sequence is TGCAGCGTTCGGGCAGGAAAAGCCTACGAGCAGTACTTC.

The chain employs TRBV5-6 and TRBJ2-3; D may be TRBD1 (6 bases). The better agreement between TRBJ1-5 and the DNA end casts doubt on the J call. Germline V CDR1 and CDR2: SGHDT, YYEEEE. The CDR3 runs to 16 residues. CDR3 in DNA: TGTGCCAGCAGCGCGCCCAGGGGAGGTGAGAGAGATACGCAGCATTTT. It is translated as CASSAPRGGERDTQHF.

This clonotype occurred many times. The genes are TRBV2 and TRBJ2-1, with 8 bases that match TRBD2. CDR3 size: 14 residues. Germline CDR1 SNHLY, CDR2 FYNNEI. J was trimmed by 6 bases and V by 8 bases; bases with no gene match: 9. The CDR3 spells CASLGVAGLNEQFF. The CDR3 region has the DNA TGTGCCAGCCTCGGGGTAGCGGGGCTCAATGAGCAGTTCTTC.

The chain combines TRBV5-6 with TRBJ2-4; D may be TRBD1 or TRBD2 (5 bases each). Germline CDR1 and CDR2: SGHDT and YYEEEE. V lost 1 base and J 9 bases, leaving 26 bases between the germline ends. The CDR3 runs 18 residues. CDR3 sequence reads: CASSLISRGQGQVGIQYF. The DNA of the CDR3 is TGTGCCAGCAGCTTGATCTCCCGGGGCCAAGGTCAAGTAGGCATTCAGTACTTC.

This clonotype was seen at least ten times. The chain uses TRBV6-6 and TRBJ1-2; D perhaps matches TRBD1 (6 bases). The CDR3 loop spans 17 amino acids. Trimming took off 0 bases at V and 2 bases at J, with 16 bases between the two ends. Germline V gene sequence: CDR1 MNHNY, CDR2 SVGAGI (reference sequence). The CDR3 spells CASSYSMSGDGNYGYTF. The CDR3 DNA sequence: TGTGCCAGCAGTTACTCGATGTCAGGGGACGGGAACTATGGCTACACCTTC.